These 29 T cell receptor beta chains were all obtained from the same sample, sequenced in a study of blood T cell repertoires in COVID-19. Here immunoSEQ multiplex PCR was the method, and the copy in TCRdb shows in-frame clones only, minus some. The repertoire holds 190,000 or so clones, with about 88% as singletons. Specimen: peripheral blood. Receptors were obtained from a man aged 40-49 years with active or convalescent COVID-19.

J is TRBJ2-2 and V is TRBV6-6; no definite D call. The germline V gene encodes CDR1 MNHNY and CDR2 SVGAGI (reference sequence). This CDR3 has 13 amino acids. Between the trimmed V and J ends, which lost 5 bases and 3 bases, there was a span of 7 bases. CDR3: CASSLRDTGELFF. The CDR3 nucleotides are TGTGCCAGCAGTCTACGGGACACCGGGGAGCTGTTTTTT.

V and J are TRBV9 and TRBJ2-2, with a tentative D call TRBD2 (6 bases). Trimming cost V 4 bases and J 3 bases, with 13 bases left between them. Germline V CDR1 and CDR2: SGDLS, YYNGEE. This CDR3 comprises 15 residues. The DNA for the CDR3 is TGTGCCAGCAGCCCCGGGGGAGTGGACACCGGGGAGCTGTTTTTT. Amino acids: CASSPGGVDTGELFF.

The chain has TRBV6-5 and TRBJ2-7, with 9 nucleotides matching TRBD1. Germline V CDR1 and CDR2: MNHEY, SVGAGI. This CDR3 has 15 amino acids. V shed 0 bases, J shed 1 base, and the junction held 1 base outside the gene matches. CDR3 bases: TGTGCCAGCAGTTACTCAGGACAGGGGTCCTACGAGCAGTACTTC. Encoded protein: CASSYSGQGSYEQYF.

This clone has only a few counts. V is TRBV2 and J is TRBJ1-6; weak D call: TRBD1 (6 bases). The CDR3 contains 17 residues. The V end lost 7 bases, the J end lost 1 base, and 17 bases lay between the germline ends. Germline CDR1 SNHLY, CDR2 FYNNEI. The CDR3 loop reads CASKSGGGRSYNSPLHF. DNA for the CDR3: TGTGCCAGCAAGTCTGGGGGGGGCCGATCCTATAATTCACCCCTCCACTTT.

The gene calls are TRBV19 and TRBJ1-1, with 9 bases aligning to TRBD1. The CDR3 totals 12 residues. Trimming removed 7 bases from V and 8 bases from J; junction bases left unmatched: 5. The germline CDR1 and CDR2 sequences are LNHDA and SQIVND (reference sequence). The CDR3 sequence: CASKRTGDEAFF. The CDR3 DNA reads TGTGCCAGTAAACGGACAGGGGACGAAGCTTTCTTT.

This chain connects TRBV7-9 to TRBJ1-2; D unclear. Germline values: CDR1 SEHNR, CDR2 FQNEAQ (reference sequence). The CDR3 extends over 12 amino acids. Trimming removed 2 bases from V and 8 bases from J, with 9 bases in between. The CDR3 sequence is CASSLSRGGYTF. The CDR3 bases are TGTGCCAGCAGCTTATCACGAGGCGGCTACACCTTC.

V gene TRBV7-8 combines with J gene TRBJ1-6; 7 bases map to TRBD1. CDR3 length: 14 residues. J was trimmed by 7 bases and V by 2 bases; bases with no gene match: 2. Germline V CDR1 and CDR2: SGHVS, FQNEAQ. CDR3 sequence reads: CASSLQGENSPLHF. The CDR3 DNA sequence: TGTGCCAGCAGCTTACAGGGGGAAAATTCACCCCTCCACTTT.

This chain uses TRBV7-9 with TRBJ2-5, with TRBD2 matching 10 bases. V was pared by 5 bases and J by 3 bases, with 6 bases of the junction left unmatched. Per germline, CDR1 SEHNR and CDR2 FQNEAQ (reference sequence). This CDR3 is built from 15 residues. The CDR3, as DNA: TGTGCCAGCAGCCGTAGCGGGGGGAAAAAAGAGACCCAGTACTTC. Protein: CASSRSGGKKETQYF.

The chain couples TRBV28 to TRBJ1-2; possible D gene TRBD1, 5 bases. Germline V gene lookup returns CDR1 MDHEN and CDR2 SYDVKM. The CDR3 extends over 13 amino acids. Trimming cost V 1 base and J 4 bases, with 7 bases left between them. The CDR3 spells CASSLSGGYGYTF. CDR3 DNA sequence: TGTGCCAGCAGTTTATCCGGGGGCTATGGCTACACCTTC.

V is TRBV7-8 and J is TRBJ2-7; D is possibly TRBD1 (6 bases). Germline CDR1 reads SGHVS; CDR2 reads FQNEAQ. The CDR3 length is 14 residues. Trimming pared 2 bases from V and 1 base from J, leaving 9 bases between. Written as DNA, the CDR3 is TGTGCCAGCAGCTTACACAGGGCTTCCTACGAGCAGTACTTC. Translated, it gives CASSLHRASYEQYF.

This chain joins TRBV5-6 and TRBJ1-3, with D perhaps TRBD1 (6 bases). The CDR3 covers 17 residues. CDR1 is SGHDT and CDR2 is YYEEEE in the germline V gene. V lost 0 bases to trimming and J lost 2 bases, with 15 bases between them. The CDR3 loop reads CASSLVGATKAGNTIYF. The CDR3 DNA reads as TGTGCCAGCAGCTTGGTGGGGGCGACAAAGGCTGGAAACACCATATATTTT. Full variable domain (outside the CDR3, taken from reference TRBV5-6 and TRBJ1-3): DAGVTQSPTHLIKTRGQQVTLRCSPKSGHDTVSWYQQALGQGPQFIFQYYEEEERQRGNFPDRFSGHQFPNYSSELNVNALLLGDSALYLCASSLVGATKAGNTIYFGEGSWLTVV.

The V call is TRBV7-8, the J call TRBJ1-4; 10 nucleotides align to TRBD1. The CDR3 runs to 15 residues. The V segment lost 5 bases and the J segment 7 bases; nucleotides outside the gene matches: 7. CDR1 is SGHVS, CDR2 FQNEAQ, per germline. CDR3 sequence reads: CASSRRDRGGEKLFF. CDR3 DNA sequence: TGTGCCAGCAGCCGGCGGGACAGGGGTGGTGAAAAACTGTTTTTT.

This chain joins TRBV11-2 and TRBJ1-4, with D uncertain. V lost 1 base and J 5 bases, leaving 14 bases between the germline ends. Germline CDR1 and CDR2: SGHAT and FQNNGV. CDR3 length: 16 amino acids. The CDR3 DNA is TGTGCCAGCAGCTTAGTTTTCGGAGGAAGGAATGAAAAACTGTTTTTT. Encoded protein: CASSLVFGGRNEKLFF.

The DNA for the CDR3 is TGTGCCAGTAGTATCAGTGGTGAAAAACTGTTTTTT. Its protein is CASSISGEKLFF. V usage is TRBV19 and J usage is TRBJ1-4; D not resolved. Deletions cut 3 bases from V and 7 bases from J, with 6 bases between. This CDR3 comprises 12 residues. Germline values: CDR1 LNHDA, CDR2 SQIVND (reference sequence).

Only one count was recorded for this clone. The rearrangement uses TRBV20-1 and TRBJ2-5, with a possible D match to TRBD2 (6 bases). The CDR3 is 14 residues long. Germline V lookup: CDR1 DFQATT, CDR2 SNEGSKA (reference sequence). V gave up 3 bases and J gave up 3 bases, with 14 bases separating them. DNA of the CDR3: TGCAGTGCTAGTCCCGGGACTGCGGAAGAGACCCAGTACTTC. It codes for CSASPGTAEETQYF.

CDR3 region: CATSRGREGPLHF. CDR3 nucleotides: TGTGCCACCAGCAGAGGGAGGGAGGGCCCCCTCCACTTT. V and J are TRBV15 and TRBJ1-6; unclear D gene. Trimming cost V 1 base and J 13 bases, with 11 bases left between them. The germline gives CDR1 LNHNV, CDR2 YYDKDF (reference sequence). The CDR3 has 13 residues. The full variable domain, its missing parts supplied by reference TRBV15 and TRBJ1-6, is DAMVIQNPRYQVTQFGKPVTLSCSQTLNHNVMYWYQQKSSQAPKLLFHYYDKDFNNEADTPDNFQSRRPNTSFCFLDIRSPGLGDTAMYLCATSRGREGPLHFGNGTRLTVT.

The chain uses TRBV27 and TRBJ1-5; no reliable D call. The CDR3 is made up of 15 amino acids. V dropped 2 bases and J dropped 6 bases, with 14 bases sitting between them. Germline CDR1 and CDR2: MNHEY and SMNVEV (reference sequence). In DNA form, the CDR3 reads TGTGCCAGCAGTTTAAGGAGGGAGGATGTTCAGCCCCAGCATTTT. Translation gives CASSLRREDVQPQHF.

The chain carries TRBV28 and TRBJ1-1; TRBD1 might be the D (5 bases). Per the germline V gene, CDR1 is MDHEN and CDR2 is SYDVKM. V lost 3 bases to trimming and J lost 5 bases, with 16 bases between them. This CDR3 spans 15 amino acids. The CDR3 coding sequence is TGTGCCAGCAGTTTGCGTGGATCTGGACAAACTGAAGCTTTCTTT. Amino acids: CASSLRGSGQTEAFF.

The V and J genes are TRBV5-1 and TRBJ2-3; TRBD2 agrees at 7 bases. V trimming: 3 bases; J trimming: 5 bases; junction bases outside the gene matches: 9. The CDR3 covers 15 residues. The V gene's germline CDR1 is SGHRS and CDR2 YFSETQ. The CDR3 sequence: CASSSPSRGEDTQYF. In DNA form, the CDR3 reads TGCGCCAGCAGCTCCCCTAGCCGGGGGGAAGATACGCAGTATTTT.

The J gene is TRBJ2-7, the V gene TRBV3-1 (or the pseudogene TRBV3-2); D possibly corresponds to TRBD1 (5 bases). Trimming shortened V by 6 bases and J by 3 bases, and 18 bases separated the two germline ends. The CDR3 has 15 residues. Germline loops: CDR1 LGHDT, CDR2 YNNKEL (reference sequence). The CDR3 region has the DNA TGTGCCAGCAGATTCGAGACAGTTTCTTACTACGAGCAGTACTTC. Encoded protein: CASRFETVSYYEQYF.

J is TRBJ2-3 and V is TRBV3-1 (or the pseudogene TRBV3-2); 7 nucleotides align to TRBD2. The CDR3 spans 17 residues. V was pared by 1 base and J by 0 bases, with 7 bases of the junction left unmatched. Germline loops: CDR1 LGHDT, CDR2 YNNKEL (reference sequence). The CDR3 protein is CASSQGEGGFSTDTQYF. Here the CDR3 DNA reads TGTGCCAGCAGCCAAGGGGAGGGAGGATTTAGCACAGATACGCAGTATTTT.

This chain links TRBV5-8 with TRBJ1-1; a weak D match, TRBD1 (6 bases). V was trimmed by 6 bases and J by 3 bases, leaving 12 bases between them. The CDR3 is 13 amino acids. Germline CDR1 reads SGHTS; CDR2 reads YDEGEE. CDR3 amino acids: CASNRVADTEAFF. The CDR3 DNA sequence: TGTGCCAGCAACAGGGTTGCGGACACTGAAGCTTTCTTT. Full variable domain (outside the CDR3, taken from reference TRBV5-8 and TRBJ1-1): EAGVTQSPTHLIKTRGQQATLRCSPISGHTSVYWYQQALGLGLQFLLWYDEGEERNRGNFPPRFSGRQFPNYSSELNVNALELEDSALYLCASNRVADTEAFFGQGTRLTVV.

The sample holds a few counts of this clone. V and J are TRBV6-5 and TRBJ1-6; D not certain. V was trimmed by 8 bases and J by 5 bases, leaving 7 bases between them. CDR1 and CDR2 from the germline V gene are MNHEY and SVGAGI. The CDR3 has 12 amino acids. This chain's CDR3 is CASFQNNSPLHF. CDR3 DNA sequence: TGTGCCAGCTTCCAGAATAATTCACCCCTCCACTTT.

The rearrangement uses TRBV4-3 and TRBJ1-2; 9 bases fit TRBD1. CDR3 length: 16 amino acids. The V gene's germline CDR1 is LGHNA and CDR2 YSLEER. J gave up 2 bases and V 3 bases, and 7 bases lay outside the gene matches. CDR3 sequence: CASSQLWTGDNYGYTF. The CDR3 DNA reads TGCGCCAGCAGCCAGCTATGGACAGGGGACAACTATGGCTACACCTTC.

The V gene is TRBV11-2, the J gene TRBJ1-2; perhaps TRBD1 as D (6 bases). CDR3 size: 17 residues. Germline CDR1 reads SGHAT; CDR2 reads FQNNGV. The germline V and J ends were trimmed by 4 bases and 1 base, with 19 bases remaining between them. The CDR3: CASSSVFRDIFNYGYTF. DNA of the CDR3: TGTGCCAGCAGCTCCGTTTTCCGGGACATCTTTAACTATGGCTACACCTTC.

The chain has TRBV19 and TRBJ1-2; 7 bases match TRBD1. The V and J ends lost 7 bases and 0 bases, in that order; junction bases with no gene match: 5. The length of the CDR3 is 14 residues. CDR1 and CDR2 (germline): LNHDA, SQIVND (reference sequence). As DNA, the CDR3 is TGTGCCAGTAATGGGGACAGAGCTAACTATGGCTACACCTTC. As protein: CASNGDRANYGYTF.

The rearrangement links TRBV4-2 to TRBJ2-3; D is perhaps TRBD2 (7 bases). Germline assignment: CDR1 LGHNA and CDR2 YNFKEQ. The CDR3 has 17 amino acids. Trimming pared 4 bases from V and 4 bases from J, leaving 21 bases between. The CDR3 sequence is CASSLTLPGEGADTQYF. In DNA form, the CDR3 reads TGTGCCAGCAGCCTTACTCTTCCGGGGGAGGGGGCAGATACGCAGTATTTT.

CDR3 sequence: CASSLVPGGPGELFF. The CDR3 region has the DNA TGTGCCAGCAGCTTAGTGCCGGGGGGCCCCGGGGAGCTGTTTTTT. J is TRBJ2-2 and V is TRBV7-2; a possible D gene is TRBD2 (7 bases). The CDR3 contains 15 residues. Germline V lookup: CDR1 SGHTA, CDR2 FQGNSA. Between the trimmed V and J ends, which lost 1 base and 6 bases, there was a span of 12 bases.

J is TRBJ1-3 and V is TRBV25-1; maybe TRBD1 (5 bases). The germline gives CDR1 MGHDK, CDR2 SYGVNS. Trimming shortened V by 6 bases and J by 4 bases, and 10 bases separated the two germline ends. The CDR3 sequence is 13 residues long. The CDR3 coding sequence is TGTGCCAGCAGCAGGGTTGGAGGAAACACCATATATTTT. It encodes CASSRVGGNTIYF.